A selection of T cell receptor beta chains follows, all from one sample in a study of cytomegalovirus exposure and HLA in healthy donors. Measured with immunoSEQ multiplex PCR; TCRdb has only the in-frame clones, and not every one. The sample lists some 170,000 clones; more than 65% were seen once. The sample consisted of PBMCs. All receptors come from a man aged 18 to 30 in good health and CMV-seropositive. CDR3s include the opening cysteine and the closing phenylalanine or tryptophan. D genes are given only for firm matches. The size field is filled for only some rows; it gives once, few, many or a size class.

CDR3 length: 13
clone size: -
D gene: -
V gene: TRBV4-2
J gene: TRBJ2-1
CDR3 DNA: TGTGCCAGCAGCCAAGATCGGCGGGATGAGCAGTTCTTC
CDR3 protein: CASSQDRRDEQFF

CDR3 length: 14
clone size: few
D gene: -
V gene: TRBV5-1
J gene: TRBJ1-4
CDR3 DNA: TGCGCCAGCAGCTACGGGGTATCTAATGAAAAACTGTTTTTT
CDR3 protein: CASSYGVSNEKLFF

CDR3 length: 19
clone size: -
D gene: -
V gene: TRBV4-2
J gene: TRBJ2-4
CDR3 DNA: TGTGCCAGCAGCCAAGAACCTAGATGGGGGGGGCCAGCCAAAAACATTCAGTACTTC
CDR3 protein: CASSQEPRWGGPAKNIQYF

CDR3 length: 15
clone size: -
D gene: -
V gene: TRBV6-5
J gene: TRBJ1-1
CDR3 DNA: TGTGCCAGCAGTTCCATCCGGGGGTACGGTGGTGAAGCTTTCTTT
CDR3 protein: CASSSIRGYGGEAFF

CDR3 length: 12
clone size: -
D gene: -
V gene: TRBV6-5
J gene: TRBJ1-2
CDR3 DNA: TGTGCCAGCAGTTACCGGGCGGGTGGCTACACCTTC
CDR3 protein: CASSYRAGGYTF

CDR3 length: 18
clone size: -
D gene: -
V gene: TRBV7-6
J gene: TRBJ2-3
CDR3 DNA: TGTGCCAGCAGCTTAAACAGCCCGGACAGCGTATACACAGATACGCAGTATTTT
CDR3 protein: CASSLNSPDSVYTDTQYF

CDR3 length: 15
clone size: -
D gene: TRBD1
V gene: TRBV5-4
J gene: TRBJ2-5
CDR3 DNA: TGTGCCAGCAGCGCACGGGACAGGGGGTCGGAGACCCAGTACTTC
CDR3 protein: CASSARDRGSETQYF

CDR3 length: 14
clone size: few
D gene: -
V gene: TRBV7-9
J gene: TRBJ1-2
CDR3 DNA: TGTGCCAGCAGCTTAGGTGACAGGAGTGATGGCTACACCTTC
CDR3 protein: CASSLGDRSDGYTF

CDR3 length: 15
clone size: -
D gene: -
V gene: TRBV5-1
J gene: TRBJ2-1
CDR3 DNA: TGCGCCAGCAGCTTGAATAGCGAGGTATACAATGAGCAGTTCTTC
CDR3 protein: CASSLNSEVYNEQFF

CDR3 length: 15
clone size: -
D gene: -
V gene: TRBV30
J gene: TRBJ2-2
CDR3 DNA: TGTGCCTGGAAGAAGGGGACATCGAACACCGGGGAGCTGTTTTTT
CDR3 protein: CAWKKGTSNTGELFF

CDR3 length: 13
clone size: -
D gene: -
V gene: TRBV14
J gene: TRBJ2-5
CDR3 DNA: TGTGCCAGCAGCCAACGGTCCCAAGAGACCCAGTACTTC
CDR3 protein: CASSQRSQETQYF

CDR3 length: 17
clone size: -
D gene: -
V gene: TRBV11-3
J gene: TRBJ1-1
CDR3 DNA: TGTGCCAGCAGCTTGTTCGATGTCAGGGGCAGTGAAGCTGAAGCTTTCTTT
CDR3 protein: CASSLFDVRGSEAEAFF

CDR3 length: 17
clone size: -
D gene: TRBD2
V gene: TRBV5-1
J gene: TRBJ2-1
CDR3 DNA: TGCGCCAGCAGCGCATCCGGGACTAGCGGGAGAGGGAATGAGCAGTTCTTC
CDR3 protein: CASSASGTSGRGNEQFF

CDR3 length: 16
clone size: -
D gene: TRBD2
V gene: TRBV5-1
J gene: TRBJ2-3
CDR3 DNA: TGCGCCAGCAGCTTGGTGGCAGCGGGAGGATCGGATACGCAGTATTTT
CDR3 protein: CASSLVAAGGSDTQYF

CDR3 length: 14
clone size: -
D gene: -
V gene: TRBV6-6
J gene: TRBJ1-1
CDR3 DNA: TGTGCCAGCAGTTCACAGGGCTACGCGACTGAAGCTTTCTTT
CDR3 protein: CASSSQGYATEAFF

CDR3 length: 11
clone size: -
D gene: -
V gene: TRBV28
J gene: TRBJ2-2
CDR3 DNA: TGTGCCAGCAGTGTAGGGGAGGAGCTGTTTTTT
CDR3 protein: CASSVGEELFF